This T cell receptor (beta chain) was recovered during a study of blood T cell repertoires in COVID-19. Overall study context: The study drew acute and convalescent COVID-19 samples from the United States, Italy and Spain. From T cells, B-cell-depleted T cells, or PBMCs came the material, which was cDNA or gDNA.

Germline V gives CDR1 MNHEY, CDR2 SMNVEV (reference sequence). J lost 7 bases, V lost 8 bases, and 10 bases had no gene match. The CDR3 contains 13 residues. Study processing details: Amplification of reference gene primers provided the estimated nucleated cell counts. Libraries were prepared by immunoSEQ multiplex PCR; TCRdb keeps only in-frame clonotypes and omits some of them. For V, J and clone size, that table is used; D and trimming come from the DNA. The sample has tens of thousands of clones, about 76% seen once. The chain combines TRBV27 with TRBJ1-2; TRBD1 aligns across 7 bases. The sequence was obtained from an elderly man with acute or convalescent COVID-19. What was sequenced was peripheral blood. CDR3 nucleotide sequence: TGTGCCAGCGCCCACGGGACAGACCGTGGCTACACCTTC. This codes for CASAHGTDRGYTF.